The following is a TCR beta chain sequence with its context. V was shortened by 1 base and J by 0 bases, with 7 bases between the two germline ends. This CDR3 is 15 amino acids long. Germline V gives CDR1 LNHDA, CDR2 SQIVND (reference sequence). Generated by immunoSEQ multiplex PCR, the TCRdb table keeps only in-frame clones and is missing some. The sample records some 150,000 clones, about four fifths being singletons. This record comes from a study of blood T cell repertoires in COVID-19. Study-wide background: Acute and convalescent COVID-19 samples came from the United States, Italy and Spain.

The sequenced material came from peripheral blood. J is TRBJ2-1 and V is TRBV19; D ambiguous. This receptor was obtained from a woman of 80 years or more in a cohort sampled during active or convalescent COVID-19. CDR3 sequence reads: CASSIALSSYNEQFF. DNA for the CDR3: TGTGCCAGTAGTATAGCTTTGAGCTCCTACAATGAGCAGTTCTTC.